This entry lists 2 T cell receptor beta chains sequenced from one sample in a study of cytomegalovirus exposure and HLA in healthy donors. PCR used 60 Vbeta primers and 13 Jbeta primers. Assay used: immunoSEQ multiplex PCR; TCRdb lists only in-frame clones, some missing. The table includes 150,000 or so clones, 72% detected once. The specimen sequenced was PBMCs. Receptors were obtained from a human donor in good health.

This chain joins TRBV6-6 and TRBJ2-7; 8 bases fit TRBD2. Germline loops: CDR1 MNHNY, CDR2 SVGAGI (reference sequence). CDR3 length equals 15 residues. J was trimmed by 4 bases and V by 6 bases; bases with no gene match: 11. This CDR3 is CASRTPGGGPYEQYF. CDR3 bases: TGTGCCAGCAGGACCCCGGGCGGGGGGCCTTACGAGCAGTACTTC.

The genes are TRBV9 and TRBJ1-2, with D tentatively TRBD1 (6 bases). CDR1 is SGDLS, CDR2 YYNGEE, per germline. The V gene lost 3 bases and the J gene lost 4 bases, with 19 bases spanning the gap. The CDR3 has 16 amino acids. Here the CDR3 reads CASSATTSGAPYGYTF. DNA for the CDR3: TGTGCCAGCAGCGCCACTACCTCAGGGGCGCCCTATGGCTACACCTTC.